The sequence of this T cell receptor (beta chain) was determined in a study of beta chain features in type 1 diabetes. Investigators reverse transcribed all isolated RNA, so they sequenced expressed TCRB transcripts. This table comes from immunoSEQ multiplex PCR, and its TCRdb copy is limited to in-frame clones, with some not included. Of fewer than 350,000 clones listed, around 20% are singletons. CDR3 length: 11 amino acids. Germline CDR1 and CDR2: SQVTM and ANQGSEA. The V and J ends lost 7 bases and 7 bases, in that order; junction bases with no gene match: 3. This clone was counted many times. No antigen is known for it. Study outcomes and limitations: Across all four CD4+ subsets, people with type 1 diabetes showed modestly shorter TCRB CDR3s. Researchers reported that naive, central memory and Treg TCRB repertoires appeared more similar in patients than in healthy donors.

The source is a woman younger than 35 in good health. V usage is TRBV29-1 and J usage is TRBJ2-4, with 8 bases aligning to TRBD1. Sequenced sample: naive CD4+ T cells from blood. The chain's CDR3 is CSARQGNIQYF. Here the CDR3 DNA reads TGCAGCGCCCGACAGGGGAACATTCAGTACTTC. The complete variable domain, with remaining parts taken from reference TRBV29-1 and TRBJ2-4, reads SAVISQKPSRDICQRGTSLTIQCQVDSQVTMMFWYRQQPGQSLTLIATANQGSEATYESGFVIDKFPISRPNLTFSTLTVSNMSPEDSSIYLCSARQGNIQYFGAGTRLSVL.